This T cell receptor beta chain stems from a study of T cell clones after liver transplantation. Study at large: A pre-transplant mixed lymphocyte reaction with TCRbeta sequencing defined graft-donor-reactive clones followed in post-transplant blood. Apart from a few HCV-positive recipients, transplants were for non-autoimmune, non-viral reasons. Graft-donor-reactive sequences were compared with third-party-reactive TCRbeta sequences from pre-transplant mixed lymphocyte reactions. Findings and limits, study-wide: Small, mixed patient groups and varying post-transplant times limit these conclusions.

This table comes from immunoSEQ multiplex PCR, and its TCRdb copy is limited to in-frame clones, with some not included. The sample lists 99,000 or so clones, 82% occurring once. In the case of this clone: No antigen is known for it.

CDR1 is SGHDN and CDR2 is FVKESK in the germline V gene. The CDR3 extends over 14 amino acids. The V end was cut by 1 base, the J end by 6 bases, with 11 bases between. The chain recombines TRBV14 with TRBJ2-3; D unclear. The material sequenced was CD4+ T cells from blood, taken before liver transplant. The sequence was obtained from a human donor who received a liver transplant. The CDR3 protein is CASSQVLTADTQYF. The CDR3 DNA sequence: TGTGCCAGCAGCCAAGTATTGACCGCGGATACGCAGTATTTT.